This TCR beta chain came from a study of cytomegalovirus exposure and HLA in healthy donors. General study points: Accounts indicate the classifier identified cytomegalovirus status with strong specificity and sensitivity. Prediction of most subjects' HLA-A and HLA-B alleles by TCR beta sequences was reportedly accurate. Immune exposure data for these donors was limited to CMV serostatus. Despite most TCR sequences being rare, some public TCRs occurred in many donors.

In regard to this clone: The antigen remains unidentified. The junction departs from germline at one end; a sequencing error may be responsible.

The PCR employed 60 Vbeta primers together with 13 Jbeta primers. The protocol was immunoSEQ multiplex PCR, while the TCRdb copy is restricted to in-frame clones and leaves out a portion. This sample carries roughly 120,000 clones, with less than 4.5% going to the ten biggest clones. This sequence was found in a man between 18 and 35 years old in good health and CMV-seronegative. Sample: PBMCs.

The CDR3 loop reads CASSLGLSSYNDQFF. Here the CDR3 DNA reads TGTGCCAGCAGCTTGGGCCTCAGCTCCTACAATGATCAGTTCTTC. The rearrangement uses TRBV7-6 and TRBJ2-1; D not resolved. Germline-derived CDR1 and CDR2 are SGHVS and FNYEAQ. This CDR3 is 15 amino acids long.